The clone carrying this T cell receptor beta chain was seen a single time. The sample belongs to a study of blood T cell repertoires in COVID-19. Germline-derived CDR1 and CDR2 are SGHDN and FVKESK. The CDR3 sequence is 16 residues long. V lost 3 bases to trimming and J lost 7 bases; unmatched junction nucleotides: 12. The protocol was immunoSEQ multiplex PCR, while the TCRdb copy is restricted to in-frame clones and leaves out a portion. The data contain approximately 120,000 clones, about 82% of them singletons. The specimen sequenced was peripheral blood. The origin of this receptor is a human donor in a cohort sampled during active COVID-19. J is TRBJ2-7 and V is TRBV14, with 10 positions matching TRBD2. The CDR3 here is CASSHFGGTSVGEQYF. CDR3 nucleotides: TGTGCCAGCAGCCATTTTGGGGGGACTAGCGTAGGAGAGCAGTACTTC.